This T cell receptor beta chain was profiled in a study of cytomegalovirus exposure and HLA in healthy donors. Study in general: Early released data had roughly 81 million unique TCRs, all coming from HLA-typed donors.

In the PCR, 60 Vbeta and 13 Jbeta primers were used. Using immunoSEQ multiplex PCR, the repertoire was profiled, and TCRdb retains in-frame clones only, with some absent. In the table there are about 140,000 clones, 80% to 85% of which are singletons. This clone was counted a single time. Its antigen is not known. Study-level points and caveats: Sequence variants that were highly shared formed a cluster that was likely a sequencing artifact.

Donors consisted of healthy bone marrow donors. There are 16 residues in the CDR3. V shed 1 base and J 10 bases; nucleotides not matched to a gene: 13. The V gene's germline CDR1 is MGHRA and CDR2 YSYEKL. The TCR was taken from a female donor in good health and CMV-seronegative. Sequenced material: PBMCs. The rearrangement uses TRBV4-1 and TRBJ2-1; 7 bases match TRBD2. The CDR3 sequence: CASSQGGSGLPTEQFF. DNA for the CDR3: TGCGCCAGCAGCCAAGGAGGGTCGGGACTACCCACGGAGCAGTTCTTC.